This T cell receptor beta chain stems from a study of blood T cell repertoires in COVID-19. Study context: Samples of COVID-19 (acute and convalescent) were obtained from the United States, Italy and Spain. T cells, B-cell-depleted T cells, or PBMCs provided the cDNA or gDNA that served as material.

Per the study methods: Estimation of nucleated cell counts was performed using reference gene primer amplification. The protocol was immunoSEQ multiplex PCR, while the TCRdb copy is restricted to in-frame clones and leaves out a portion. For V, J and clone size, that table is used; D and trimming come from the DNA. The sample gives some 220,000 clones, about 82% of which show up once; about 2.5% is in the top ten. One Seattle source followed patients from active infection through their disease course. The V gene lost 5 bases and the J gene lost 5 bases, with 6 bases spanning the gap. This CDR3 is built from 11 residues. Germline V gene lookup returns CDR1 SEHNR and CDR2 FQNEAQ (reference sequence).

The chain is built from TRBV7-9 and TRBJ2-5; maybe TRBD1 (5 bases). The source of this sequence is a woman in her 70s with COVID-19, enrolled during active disease. The sample was peripheral blood. CDR3 sequence reads: CASSRQETQYF. In nucleotides, the CDR3 is TGTGCCAGCAGCCGACAGGAGACCCAGTACTTC.